The rows below give T cell receptor beta chains drawn from one sample of a study of cytomegalovirus exposure and HLA in healthy donors. Only in-frame clones appear in the TCRdb table, and some are missing; sequencing was by immunoSEQ multiplex PCR. The repertoire includes around 150,000 clones, 89% of them detected once, and around 10% sits in the top ten. Sequencing was carried out using PBMCs. These receptors all come from a woman aged 18 to 35 in good health and CMV-seropositive. Both conserved end residues are part of each CDR3. The order of the fields is clone size, D gene, V gene, CDR3 length, J gene, CDR3 DNA, CDR3 protein. The D gene is left open where the match is weak. Size is stated for part of the rows, as once, few or many counts, or as a class when the clone is expanded.

>NA|NA|TRBV7-9|16|TRBJ2-7
TGTGCCAGCAGCGATCCGGGACTCCAACTCTCCTACGAGCAGTACTTC
CASSDPGLQLSYEQYF
>NA|TRBD1|TRBV7-7|13|TRBJ2-7
TGTGCTAGCAGCTCCGGACAGGGCGGCGAGCAGTACTTC
CASSSGQGGEQYF
>NA|NA|TRBV21-1|16|TRBJ2-1
TGTGCCAGCAGCAATACAGGAACCCTGCAGGGAAATGAGCAGTTCTTC
CASSNTGTLQGNEQFF
>NA|NA|TRBV27|13|TRBJ1-5
TGTGCCAGTACCGGGACCCGGGGGCAGCCCCAGCATTTT
CASTGTRGQPQHF
>NA|TRBD1|TRBV30|15|TRBJ1-4
TGTGCCTGGAGTTTCCTTCAGGGGGCGGGTGAAAAACTGTTTTTT
CAWSFLQGAGEKLFF
>NA|TRBD1|TRBV7-2|14|TRBJ2-7
TGTGCCAGCAGCTTAGTAGAGGGGGCGTACGAGCAGTACTTC
CASSLVEGAYEQYF
>NA|NA|TRBV7-9|14|TRBJ1-3
TGTGCCAGCAGCTTAGGCGAATCTGGAAACACCATATATTTT
CASSLGESGNTIYF
>NA|NA|TRBV27|14|TRBJ2-1
TGTGCCAGCAGTTTTCGGGGGACCTACAATGAGCAGTTCTTC
CASSFRGTYNEQFF
>NA|NA|TRBV6-6|14|TRBJ1-1
TGTGCCAGCAGACACAGGGTTGTGAACACTGAAGCTTTCTTT
CASRHRVVNTEAFF
>NA|NA|TRBV6-1|11|TRBJ2-5
TGTGCCAGCAGTCCCAGAGAGACCCAGTACTTC
CASSPRETQYF
>NA|TRBD2|TRBV5-1|16|TRBJ2-2
TGCGCCAGCAAGCCTCTAGCGGGAGATAACACCGGGGAGCTGTTTTTT
CASKPLAGDNTGELFF
>NA|TRBD2|TRBV5-6|15|TRBJ2-1
TGTGCCAGCAGCTTGCTCGCGGGAGGAGGTAATGAGCAGTTCTTC
CASSLLAGGGNEQFF
>NA|NA|TRBV5-1|15|TRBJ1-2
TGCGCCAGCAGCCCCCGGGACATCGGGTCCTATGGCTACACCTTC
CASSPRDIGSYGYTF
>NA|TRBD1|TRBV28|15|TRBJ2-1
TGTGCCAGCAGTACCAGGGGGACAATCGTTAATGAGCAGTTCTTC
CASSTRGTIVNEQFF
>NA|NA|TRBV7-3|13|TRBJ2-1
TGTGCCAGCAGCTTTAGAGTCCACAATGAGCAGTTCTTC
CASSFRVHNEQFF
>NA|NA|TRBV28|14|TRBJ2-7
TGTGCCAGCAGTCCACCCTATGCGGTGTCCGAGCAGTACTTC
CASSPPYAVSEQYF
>few|NA|TRBV5-4|14|TRBJ1-1
TGTGCCAGCAGCTTGGTGGGGGGAGGCACTGAAGCTTTCTTT
CASSLVGGGTEAFF
>NA|NA|TRBV11-2|17|TRBJ2-3
TGTGCCAGCAGCTTAGGAGTGCGGGCGACGAGCACAGATACGCAGTATTTT
CASSLGVRATSTDTQYF
>NA|NA|TRBV7-2|13|TRBJ2-3
TGTGCCAGCAGTAAACAGGGCACAGATACGCAGTATTTT
CASSKQGTDTQYF
>NA|NA|TRBV30|15|TRBJ2-7
TGTGCCTGGAGTACGACGGTGCGGGGTGCCTACGAGCAGTACTTC
CAWSTTVRGAYEQYF
>NA|TRBD1|TRBV27|17|TRBJ2-2
TGTGCCAGCAGGGAGGACAGGGGGTATAGGGTCACCGGGGAGCTGTTTTTT
CASREDRGYRVTGELFF
>NA|NA|TRBV12-5|16|TRBJ2-5
TGTGCTAGTGGTTTCTTCCCCGGGACACCCCAAGAGACCCAGTACTTC
CASGFFPGTPQETQYF
>NA|NA|TRBV28|15|TRBJ1-4
TGTGCCAGCGGTAGACAGACGGCAACTAATGAAAAACTGTTTTTT
CASGRQTATNEKLFF
>NA|NA|TRBV6-5|15|TRBJ2-2
TGTGCCGGTAGCACTGGGCGGGATCACACCGGGGAGCTGTTTTTT
CAGSTGRDHTGELFF
>NA|NA|TRBV27|16|TRBJ2-5
TGTGCCAGCAGTTCCCCTGGGGAGACGGGACAAGAGACCCAGTACTTC
CASSSPGETGQETQYF
>NA|TRBD2|TRBV27|15|TRBJ2-7
TGTGCCAGCAGCTGGGCTAGCGGCTTCTCCTACGAGCAGTACTTC
CASSWASGFSYEQYF
>NA|NA|TRBV28|12|TRBJ1-1
TGTGCCAGCAGCGTTAATCAGGAAAAAGCTTTCTTT
CASSVNQEKAFF
>few|TRBD2|TRBV30|15|TRBJ2-3
TGTGCCTGGAGTCCACTAGCGGGATTATCAGATACGCAGTATTTT
CAWSPLAGLSDTQYF
>NA|NA|TRBV14|15|TRBJ2-1
TGTGCCAGCAGCCAAGATGCGCGAGGCTACAATGAGCAGTTCTTC
CASSQDARGYNEQFF
>NA|NA|TRBV5-1|13|TRBJ2-2
TGCGCCAGCCGCATCGGGTACGCCGGGGAGCTGTTTTTT
CASRIGYAGELFF
>NA|TRBD2|TRBV14|15|TRBJ2-2
TGTGCCAGCAGCCAGACGGGACTATCTACCGGGGAGCTGTTTTTT
CASSQTGLSTGELFF
>NA|NA|TRBV28|15|TRBJ1-4
TGTGCCAGCAGTCGCAGGGGCGCAACTAATGAAAAACTGTTTTTT
CASSRRGATNEKLFF
>NA|NA|TRBV2|12|TRBJ1-3
TGTGCCAGCAGGGACAATCGGAACACCATATATTTT
CASRDNRNTIYF
>NA|NA|TRBV10-3|14|TRBJ2-7
TGTGCCATCAGGGGGGGACAGAAGACCTACGAGCAGTACTTC
CAIRGGQKTYEQYF
>NA|TRBD1|TRBV30|13|TRBJ1-1
TGTGCCTGCACCGGGACAGGGGGCACTGAAGCTTTCTTT
CACTGTGGTEAFF
>NA|TRBD2|TRBV7-9|18|TRBJ2-3
TGTGCCAGCAGCTTCCTTCCTAGCGGGGGACCTAGCACAGATACGCAGTATTTT
CASSFLPSGGPSTDTQYF
>NA|NA|TRBV23-1|14|TRBJ2-7
TGCGCCAGCGGGGGACACCTAAGTTCCTACGAGCAGTACTTC
CASGGHLSSYEQYF
>NA|NA|TRBV7-6|14|TRBJ2-5
TGTGCCAGCAGCTTTTCTAATAGCGTGGAGACCCAGTACTTC
CASSFSNSVETQYF
>NA|NA|TRBV14|14|TRBJ1-4
TGTGCCAGCAGCCAAGAGGCAGGGCGGGAAAAACTGTTTTTT
CASSQEAGREKLFF
>NA|NA|TRBV7-3|16|TRBJ2-3
TGTGCCAGCAGCTTAGCAGGCCTGGGCGTCTTGGATACGCAGTATTTT
CASSLAGLGVLDTQYF
>NA|NA|TRBV28|15|TRBJ2-2
TGTGCCAGCAGTTTAGTTAGACTGGCGGCCGGGGAGCTGTTTTTT
CASSLVRLAAGELFF
>NA|NA|TRBV9|13|TRBJ1-2
TGTGCCAGCAGCGTCGGGGAATTGGGTGGCTACACCTTC
CASSVGELGGYTF
>few|TRBD1|TRBV4-2|16|TRBJ1-5
TGTGCCAGCAGCCAAGCCACAGGGGTAGACAATCAGCCCCAGCATTTT
CASSQATGVDNQPQHF
>NA|TRBD1|TRBV4-2|16|TRBJ1-5
TGTGCCAGCAGCCCCTCGTCCGGGACAGGGTATCAGCCCCAGCATTTT
CASSPSSGTGYQPQHF
>NA|TRBD2|TRBV5-3|14|TRBJ2-7
TGTGCCAGAACTTCGGGGGAGGGCCCCTACGAGCAGTACTTC
CARTSGEGPYEQYF
>NA|TRBD1|TRBV28|14|TRBJ1-5
TGTGCCAGCAGTCAGACAGGGGGCAATCAGCCCCAGCATTTT
CASSQTGGNQPQHF
>once|TRBD2|TRBV9|17|TRBJ2-7
TGTGCCAGCAGCCCTAACTCAGACTACGGGACTAGCCACGAGCAGTACTTC
CASSPNSDYGTSHEQYF
>NA|NA|TRBV6-1|12|TRBJ2-7
TGTGCCAGCAGGGGACTGAACTACGAGCAGTACTTC
CASRGLNYEQYF
>NA|TRBD1|TRBV18|15|TRBJ1-5
TGTGCCAGCTCACCCCGGGACAGGGAAGATCAGCCCCAGCATTTT
CASSPRDREDQPQHF
>NA|TRBD2|TRBV5-6|14|TRBJ2-2
TGTGCCAGCAGCTTCTGGGGGGGACCCGGGGAGCTGTTTTTT
CASSFWGGPGELFF
>NA|TRBD1|TRBV18|13|TRBJ2-7
TGTGCCAGCTCGTTAGGGGGCGACTACGAGCAGTACTTC
CASSLGGDYEQYF
>NA|TRBD1|TRBV2|14|TRBJ2-5
TGTGCCAGCAGTTTAGACAGGGGACAAGAGACCCAGTACTTC
CASSLDRGQETQYF
>NA|TRBD1|TRBV28|13|TRBJ2-7
TGTGCCACCTACCGGGACAGGGTAAGCGAGCAGTACTTC
CATYRDRVSEQYF
>NA|TRBD1|TRBV6-4|14|TRBJ1-1
TGTGCCAGCAGTGCTTCGACAGGGGGCACTGAAGCTTTCTTT
CASSASTGGTEAFF
>NA|TRBD1|TRBV7-2|15|TRBJ1-2
TGTGCCATCATAGGACAGGGGGCGCTGGACTATGGCTACACCTTC
CAIIGQGALDYGYTF
>NA|NA|TRBV29-1|14|TRBJ1-1
TGCAGCGTTGGGGGGGGCCCTATACTTCTTGAAGCTTTCTTT
CSVGGGPILLEAFF